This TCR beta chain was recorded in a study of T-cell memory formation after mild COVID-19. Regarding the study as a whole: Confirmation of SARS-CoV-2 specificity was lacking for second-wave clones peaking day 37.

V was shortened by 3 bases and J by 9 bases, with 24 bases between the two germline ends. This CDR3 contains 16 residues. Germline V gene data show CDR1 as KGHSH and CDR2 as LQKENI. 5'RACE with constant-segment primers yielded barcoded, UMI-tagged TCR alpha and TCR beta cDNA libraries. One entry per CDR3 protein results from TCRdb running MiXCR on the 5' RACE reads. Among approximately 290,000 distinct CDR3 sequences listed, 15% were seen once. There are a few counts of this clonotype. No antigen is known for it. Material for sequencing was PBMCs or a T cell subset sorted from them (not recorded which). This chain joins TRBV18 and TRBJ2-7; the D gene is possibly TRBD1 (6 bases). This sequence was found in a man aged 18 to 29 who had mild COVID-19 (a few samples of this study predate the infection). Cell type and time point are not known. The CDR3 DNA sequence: TGTGCCAGCTCACCGGCTGCCGGGACAACAGAAGGGACGCAGTACTTC. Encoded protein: CASSPAAGTTEGTQYF. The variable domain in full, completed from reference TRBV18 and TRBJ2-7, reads NAGVMQNPRHLVRRRGQEARLRCSPMKGHSHVYWYRQLPEEGLKFMVYLQKENIIDESGMPKERFSAEFPKEGPSILRIQQVVRGDSAAYFCASSPAAGTTEGTQYFGPGTRLTVT.